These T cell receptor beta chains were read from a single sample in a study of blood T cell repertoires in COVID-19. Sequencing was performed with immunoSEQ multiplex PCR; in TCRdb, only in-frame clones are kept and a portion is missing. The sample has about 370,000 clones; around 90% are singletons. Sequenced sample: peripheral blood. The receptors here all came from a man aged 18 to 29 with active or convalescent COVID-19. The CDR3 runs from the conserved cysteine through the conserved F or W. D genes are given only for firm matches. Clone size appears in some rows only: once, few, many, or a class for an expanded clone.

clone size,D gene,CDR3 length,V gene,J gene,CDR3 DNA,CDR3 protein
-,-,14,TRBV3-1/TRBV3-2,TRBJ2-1,TGTGCCAGCAGCCAAGGCACCTACTACAATGAGCAGTTCTTC,CASSQGTYYNEQFF
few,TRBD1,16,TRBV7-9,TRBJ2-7,TGTGCCAGCAGCAAAACCCCGGGACAGGGAGCCTACGAGCAGTACTTC,CASSKTPGQGAYEQYF
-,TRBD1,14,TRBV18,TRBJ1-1,TGTGCCAGCTCACTCGGACAGGGGAACACTGAAGCTTTCTTT,CASSLGQGNTEAFF
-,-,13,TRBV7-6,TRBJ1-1,TGTGCCAGCAGCTCCCCGGAGCGGTCTGAAGCTTTCTTT,CASSSPERSEAFF
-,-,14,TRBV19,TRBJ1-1,TGTGCCAGTAGTCGTTCGGCGGTTTACACTGAAGCTTTCTTT,CASSRSAVYTEAFF
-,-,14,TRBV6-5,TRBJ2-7,TGTGCCAGCAGCATCACAGGTCTTTCCTACGAGCAGTACTTC,CASSITGLSYEQYF
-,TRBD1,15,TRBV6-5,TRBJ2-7,TGTGCCAGCAGTCGTGGGACAGGGCCCTTCTCTTCGCAGTACTTC,CASSRGTGPFSSQYF
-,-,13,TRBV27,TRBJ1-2,TGTGCCAGCAGTACTGTCGCTTCTGGTGGCTACACCTTC,CASSTVASGGYTF
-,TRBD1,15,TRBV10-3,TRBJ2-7,TGTGCCATCAGTGAGCCCGGACAGGGGGTCTACGAGCAGTACTTC,CAISEPGQGVYEQYF
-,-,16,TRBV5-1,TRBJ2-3,TGCGCCAGCTATTCCGGGACAAAAGCTAGCACAGATACGCAGTATTTT,CASYSGTKASTDTQYF
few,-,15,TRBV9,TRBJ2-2,TGTGCCAGCAGCTCGCCACAACCGAACACCGGGGAGCTGTTTTTT,CASSSPQPNTGELFF
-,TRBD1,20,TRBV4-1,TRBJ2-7,TGCGCCAGCAGCCCTCTGTCGAAACTCCGATGGGGACAGGAACCCTACGAGCAGTACTTC,CASSPLSKLRWGQEPYEQYF
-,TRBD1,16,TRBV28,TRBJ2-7,TGTGCCAGCAGCCCCGGGGACCGGTCAGGGGGTTACGAGCAGTACTTC,CASSPGDRSGGYEQYF
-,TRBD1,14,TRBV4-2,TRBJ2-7,TGTGCCAGCAGCCGGGACAGGGGTGAATACGAGCAGTACTTC,CASSRDRGEYEQYF
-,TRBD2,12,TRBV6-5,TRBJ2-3,TGTGCCAGCAGGAGCGGGAGGGATACGCAGTATTTT,CASRSGRDTQYF
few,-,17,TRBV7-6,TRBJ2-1,TGTGCCAGCAGCTTTATTACCGGAGACACAGGGCTCAATGAGCAGTTCTTC,CASSFITGDTGLNEQFF
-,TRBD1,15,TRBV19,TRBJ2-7,TGTGCCAGTAATAAAAAAGGGACAGGGAACTACGAGCAGTACTTC,CASNKKGTGNYEQYF
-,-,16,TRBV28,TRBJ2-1,TGTGCCAGCAGTTTAAGGAGGGCCTCCTCCTACAATGAGCAGTTCTTC,CASSLRRASSYNEQFF
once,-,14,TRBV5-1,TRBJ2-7,TGCGCCAGCAGCACCGGAGGAGGGTACCACGAGCAGTACTTC,CASSTGGGYHEQYF
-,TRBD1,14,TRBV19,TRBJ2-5,TGTGCCAGTAGGAGACAGGGGTTTCAAGAGACCCAGTACTTC,CASRRQGFQETQYF
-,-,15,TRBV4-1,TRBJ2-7,TGCGCCAGCAGCCAAGATGAGGGTGGCTCCTACGAGCAGTACTTC,CASSQDEGGSYEQYF
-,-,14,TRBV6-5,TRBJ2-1,TGTGCCAGCAGTAGAACCGGGGTAGTTGGTGAGCAGTTCTTC,CASSRTGVVGEQFF
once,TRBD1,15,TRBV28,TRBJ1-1,TGTGCCAGCAGTTCGACAGGGGGAACGGACACTGAAGCTTTCTTT,CASSSTGGTDTEAFF
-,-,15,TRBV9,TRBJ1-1,TGTGCCAGCAGCGGTGAGCAAATCGGTAGAGCTGAAGCTTTCTTT,CASSGEQIGRAEAFF
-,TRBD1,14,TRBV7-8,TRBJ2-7,TGTGCCAGCAGACTAGGGACAGGGCTATACGAGCAGTACTTC,CASRLGTGLYEQYF